Listed below are T cell receptor beta chains from one sample, sequenced in a study of cytomegalovirus exposure and HLA in healthy donors. Profiling relied on immunoSEQ multiplex PCR, and the TCRdb table lists in-frame clones only, not all of them. The sample consists of around 110,000 clones, roughly 66% of them appearing once. Sequenced sample: PBMCs. The receptors stem from a man younger than 30 in good health and CMV-seronegative. Both conserved end residues are part of each CDR3. A D gene is named only where the DNA matches it firmly. Clone size is not always given. Where it is, it says once, few, many or a class for expanded clones.

>TRBV9|TRBD1|NA|TRBJ2-7
CASSAPGTGGYEQYF
TGTGCCAGCAGCGCCCCCGGGACAGGGGGGTACGAGCAGTACTTC
>TRBV4-1|NA|NA|TRBJ1-6
CASSQALGRTRNASPLHF
TGCGCCAGCAGCCAAGCGCTAGGTCGTACGCGGAATGCTTCACCCCTCCACTTT
>TRBV5-1|NA|NA|TRBJ1-2
CASSWGDSRDYGYTF
TGCGCCAGCAGCTGGGGGGACTCCCGGGACTATGGCTACACCTTC
>TRBV6-1|TRBD1|NA|TRBJ2-6
CASSDPRDRVSGANVLTF
TGTGCCAGCAGTGACCCCCGGGACAGGGTCTCTGGGGCCAACGTCCTGACTTTC
>TRBV19|TRBD1|NA|TRBJ1-1
CASSIGTGGEAFF
TGTGCCAGTAGTATTGGGACAGGGGGTGAAGCTTTCTTT
>TRBV27|NA|NA|TRBJ1-2
CASRKTASHGYTF
TGTGCCAGCAGAAAGACAGCTTCTCATGGCTACACCTTC
>TRBV29-1|NA|NA|TRBJ2-2
CSVGFGFRGTGELFF
TGCAGCGTTGGCTTTGGGTTTCGGGGAACCGGGGAGCTGTTTTTT
>TRBV7-9|NA|NA|TRBJ1-5
CASSHPPRTDGLNQPQHF
TGTGCCAGCAGCCACCCCCCCAGGACAGATGGCCTAAATCAGCCCCAGCATTTT
>TRBV10-3|NA|once|TRBJ2-7
CAISQGGYYEQYF
TGTGCCATCAGCCAAGGAGGTTACTACGAGCAGTACTTC
>TRBV13|NA|few|TRBJ1-1
CASSDTLHPDRHSPRAFF
TGTGCCAGTTCCGACACCCTACACCCAGACAGACACTCACCCCGAGCTTTCTTT
>TRBV28|TRBD1|few|TRBJ1-4
CASSLGTGFEKLFF
TGTGCCAGCAGTCTCGGGACAGGGTTTGAAAAACTGTTTTTT
>TRBV11-2|NA|NA|TRBJ2-2
CASSYGHWNTGELFF
TGTGCCAGCAGCTACGGACACTGGAACACCGGGGAGCTGTTTTTT
>TRBV7-2|TRBD2|NA|TRBJ2-3
CASSFATSSDTQYF
TGTGCCAGCAGCTTTGCGACTAGCTCAGATACGCAGTATTTT
>TRBV2|NA|few|TRBJ1-5
CASSESTGYSNQPQHF
TGTGCCAGCAGTGAATCGACAGGCTATAGCAATCAGCCCCAGCATTTT
>TRBV14|NA|NA|TRBJ1-2
CASSQEAGAHGYTF
TGTGCCAGCAGCCAAGAAGCCGGAGCCCATGGCTACACCTTC
>TRBV19|NA|NA|TRBJ2-2
CASSVVSVGWELFF
TGTGCCAGTAGTGTTGTTAGCGTGGGGTGGGAGCTGTTTTTT
>TRBV30|NA|NA|TRBJ2-7
CAWDRRTYEQYF
TGTGCCTGGGACAGGAGAACCTACGAGCAGTACTTC
>TRBV4-1|NA|NA|TRBJ2-4
CASSQPGLAKNIQYF
TGCGCCAGCAGCCAGCCGGGGTTAGCCAAAAACATTCAGTACTTC
>TRBV2|TRBD1|NA|TRBJ1-5
CASSRRGRGNQPQHF
TGTGCCAGCAGTCGCAGGGGGCGCGGCAATCAGCCCCAGCATTTT
>TRBV7-9|NA|NA|TRBJ2-5
CASSARTSPETQYF
TGTGCCAGCAGCGCTCGTACTAGCCCAGAGACCCAGTACTTC
>TRBV5-1|NA|once|TRBJ2-2
CASSLVTANTGELFF
TGCGCCAGCAGCTTGGTGACTGCGAACACCGGGGAGCTGTTTTTT
>TRBV2|TRBD1|NA|TRBJ2-7
CASLWSRGRREQYF
TGTGCCAGCCTCTGGAGCAGGGGGCGCCGCGAGCAGTACTTC
>TRBV25-1|NA|NA|TRBJ2-7
CASSEPWGPYEQYF
TGTGCCAGCAGTGAGCCCTGGGGCCCCTACGAGCAGTACTTC
>TRBV19|NA|NA|TRBJ1-2
CASSIRQADGYTF
TGTGCCAGTAGTATAAGACAGGCGGATGGCTACACCTTC
>TRBV27|TRBD2|NA|TRBJ2-1
CASSPSGSSYNEQFF
TGTGCCAGCAGTCCTAGCGGAAGCTCCTACAATGAGCAGTTCTTC
>TRBV5-4|NA|NA|TRBJ2-7
CASSSQASYEQYF
TGTGCCAGCAGCTCGCAGGCCTCCTACGAGCAGTACTTC
>TRBV27|NA|NA|TRBJ2-7
CASSLLRVGANPVYEQYF
TGTGCCAGCAGTTTACTACGGGTGGGGGCAAATCCGGTCTACGAGCAGTACTTC
>TRBV9|TRBD1|NA|TRBJ2-6
CASSVGQGKSGANVLTF
TGTGCCAGCAGCGTGGGACAGGGGAAGTCTGGGGCCAACGTCCTGACTTTC
>TRBV27|TRBD1|few|TRBJ1-2
CASSNQRGLHGYTF
TGTGCCAGCAGCAACCAAAGGGGGCTTCATGGCTACACCTTC
>TRBV30|TRBD1|NA|TRBJ2-1
CAWSGGRGRDYLEQFF
TGTGCCTGGAGCGGAGGCAGGGGGCGCGATTACCTTGAGCAGTTCTTC
>TRBV30|NA|NA|TRBJ2-1
CAEQGRTRDNEQFF
TGTGCCGAACAAGGGCGAACTAGGGACAATGAGCAGTTCTTC
>TRBV27|TRBD1|NA|TRBJ1-5
CASSLRQGNHQPQHF
TGTGCCAGCAGTTTGCGACAGGGTAACCATCAGCCCCAGCATTTT
>TRBV28|NA|NA|TRBJ1-1
CASRLNTEAFF
TGTGCCAGCAGACTCAACACTGAAGCTTTCTTT
>TRBV4-3|NA|NA|TRBJ2-7
CASSQDFGVGDYEQYF
TGCGCCAGCAGCCAAGATTTCGGGGTAGGTGACTACGAGCAGTACTTC
>TRBV19|NA|NA|TRBJ2-7
CASSSGMGQSSYEQYF
TGTGCCAGTAGTAGCGGGATGGGACAGAGCTCCTACGAGCAGTACTTC
>TRBV7-2|NA|once|TRBJ2-7
CASSPDKPYEQYF
TGTGCCAGCAGCCCCGACAAACCCTACGAGCAGTACTTC
>TRBV6-5|NA|NA|TRBJ1-2
CASSYSIHSNYGYTF
TGTGCCAGCAGTTACTCGATCCACTCTAACTATGGCTACACCTTC
>TRBV14|TRBD2|few|TRBJ2-5
CASSPPGLAGGETQYF
TGTGCCAGCAGCCCGCCTGGGCTAGCGGGAGGAGAGACCCAGTACTTC